The 18 T cell receptor beta chains below all came from one sample that was sequenced in a study of cytomegalovirus exposure and HLA in healthy donors. PCR was performed using 60 Vbeta and 13 Jbeta primers. The assay was immunoSEQ multiplex PCR, and TCRdb's table has in-frame clones only and misses some. The data show some 140,000 clones, about four fifths seen once. Material for sequencing was PBMCs. The receptors come from a male donor in good health and CMV-seronegative.

This clone showed up just once. V gene TRBV28 combines with J gene TRBJ1-1, with D perhaps matching TRBD1 (6 bases). The CDR3 contains 11 residues. Germline assignment: CDR1 MDHEN and CDR2 SYDVKM. The V and J ends lost 3 bases and 9 bases respectively, with 8 bases between them. The CDR3 sequence: CASSLDSQAFF. The CDR3 nucleotides read TGTGCCAGCAGTTTGGACAGCCAAGCTTTCTTT.

CDR3 nucleotides: TGTGCCAGCAGCTTAGATGGCCGACAGGGGGCGGATGAAGCTTTCTTT. It yields the protein CASSLDGRQGADEAFF. The rearrangement uses TRBV11-3 and TRBJ1-1; 10 bases line up with TRBD1. Trimming cost V 0 bases and J 7 bases; bases outside gene matches: 8. This CDR3 contains 16 residues. Per germline, CDR1 SGHNT and CDR2 YENEEA.

The rearrangement uses TRBV5-4 and TRBJ2-3; 9 nucleotides agree with TRBD2. The length of the CDR3 is 16 residues. The germline CDR1 and CDR2 sequences are SGHNT and YYREEE (reference sequence). V shed 0 bases and J 1 base; nucleotides not matched to a gene: 3. CDR3 coding DNA: TGTGCCAGCAGCTTGGGGCTAGCGGGACGCACAGATACGCAGTATTTT. Its translation is CASSLGLAGRTDTQYF.

This chain uses TRBV19 with TRBJ2-5, with TRBD2 identical over 7 bases. The germline V gene has CDR1 LNHDA and CDR2 SQIVND (reference sequence). Trimming cost V 0 bases and J 1 base; bases outside gene matches: 11. The CDR3 length is 18 residues. CDR3 coding DNA: TGTGCCAGTAGTATAGAGGGCTCCCGGTGGGGGGGCCAAGAGACCCAGTACTTC. Translation gives CASSIEGSRWGGQETQYF.

V usage is TRBV19 and J usage is TRBJ1-5, with D uncertain. V lost 9 bases and J 1 base, leaving 16 bases between the germline ends. CDR1 is LNHDA and CDR2 is SQIVND in the germline V gene (reference sequence). The CDR3 is made up of 15 amino acids. The CDR3 is CASQVRHPSNQPQHF. The DNA of the CDR3 is TGTGCCAGCCAGGTCAGACACCCGAGCAATCAGCCCCAGCATTTT.

This clone is a singleton in its sample. J is TRBJ1-4 and V is TRBV19; 7 nucleotides agree with TRBD1. Germline V CDR1 and CDR2: LNHDA, SQIVND (reference sequence). Trimming at V came to 5 bases and at J to 6 bases, leaving 9 bases not matched to a gene. The CDR3 runs to 15 residues. The CDR3 loop is CASSVTGLRDEKLFF. In DNA, the CDR3 is TGTGCCAGTAGTGTGACAGGGTTAAGGGATGAAAAACTGTTTTTT.

CDR3 nucleotides: TGTGCCAGCCTGGACATTCTTTCGGCCAACGTCCTGACTTTC. This codes for CASLDILSANVLTF. The chain has TRBV19 and TRBJ2-6; the D gene is possibly TRBD1 (5 bases). The V end was cut by 9 bases, the J end by 6 bases, with 15 bases between. CDR3 length: 14 amino acids. Germline CDR1 is LNHDA and CDR2 is SQIVND (reference sequence). The entire variable domain, with the rest obtained from reference TRBV19 and TRBJ2-6, is as follows: DGGITQSPKYLFRKEGQNVTLSCEQNLNHDAMYWYRQDPGQGLRLIYYSQIVNDFQKGDIAEGYSVSREKKESFPLTVTSAQKNPTAFYLCASLDILSANVLTFGAGSRLTVL.

The rearrangement links TRBV1 to TRBJ2-5; TRBD1 reflects the table's D call only, with no check against the DNA. TRBV1 represents a pseudogene. The CDR3 consists of 14 residues. CDR3 sequence reads: CTSSHPQGRETQYF. The CDR3 DNA follows: TGCACCAGCAGCCACCCACAGGGAAGAGAGACCCAGTACTTC.

In its sample, this clone was seen a few times. The V call is TRBV7-2, the J call TRBJ2-7, with 8 nucleotides matching TRBD1. V lost 2 bases and J lost 7; bases outside the gene matches: 16. The length of the CDR3 is 17 residues. CDR1 and CDR2 from the germline V gene are SGHTA and FQGNSA. CDR3 residues: CASSLTAGQGGRREQYF. Here the CDR3 DNA reads TGTGCCAGCAGCTTAACTGCTGGACAGGGAGGTCGGCGAGAGCAGTACTTC. The full variable domain, completed using reference TRBV7-2 and TRBJ2-7, is GAGVSQSPSNKVTEKGKDVELRCDPISGHTALYWYRQSLGQGLEFLIYFQGNSAPDKSGLPSDRFSAERTGGSVSTLTIQRTQQEDSAVYLCASSLTAGQGGRREQYFGPGTRLTVT.

The chain recombines TRBV5-1 with TRBJ2-2; no reliable D call. The V end was cut by 0 bases, the J end by 6 bases, with 6 bases between. The CDR3 loop spans 13 amino acids. Germline assignment: CDR1 SGHRS and CDR2 YFSETQ. CDR3 protein: CASSLGQSGELFF. In DNA form, the CDR3 reads TGCGCCAGCAGCTTGGGACAATCCGGGGAGCTGTTTTTT.

V gene TRBV5-6 combines with J gene TRBJ2-5; TRBD1 aligns across 8 bases. The CDR3 covers 15 residues. J lost 3 bases, V lost 4 bases, and 8 bases had no gene match. Germline values: CDR1 SGHDT, CDR2 YYEEEE. The CDR3 loop is CASSHARQGKETQYF. The CDR3, as DNA: TGTGCCAGCAGCCACGCCCGACAGGGGAAAGAGACCCAGTACTTC.

The chain couples TRBV9 to TRBJ2-5; 8 positions match TRBD1. Germline V gene sequence: CDR1 SGDLS, CDR2 YYNGEE. The V segment lost 3 bases and the J segment 2 bases; nucleotides outside the gene matches: 6. This CDR3 has 15 residues. Here the CDR3 reads CASSAGQGGQETQYF. The CDR3 DNA is TGTGCCAGCAGCGCCGGACAGGGTGGGCAAGAGACCCAGTACTTC.

This clone was detected many times. This chain links TRBV10-3 with TRBJ2-3; 9 nucleotides agree with TRBD1. With V trimmed by 4 bases and J by 4 bases, 9 bases remained unmatched. Germline V lookup: CDR1 ENHRY, CDR2 SYGVKD. This CDR3 spans 16 amino acids. CDR3 residues: CAISAAQDRGADTQYF. The CDR3 DNA reads as TGTGCCATCAGTGCCGCTCAGGACAGGGGCGCAGATACGCAGTATTTT.

This clone has only a few counts. V gene TRBV5-6 combines with J gene TRBJ1-1; no reliable D call. The CDR3 sequence is 17 residues long. The germline V gene encodes CDR1 SGHDT and CDR2 YYEEEE. Trimming pared 2 bases from V and 0 bases from J, leaving 17 bases between. The CDR3 is CASSFGGQDYMNTEAFF. The CDR3 nucleotides are TGTGCCAGCAGCTTCGGTGGGCAGGATTACATGAACACTGAAGCTTTCTTT.

The chain is built from TRBV4-3 and TRBJ2-5; D ambiguous. Germline V lookup: CDR1 LGHNA, CDR2 YSLEER. Trimming removed 0 bases at V and 2 bases at J, with 10 bases between. This CDR3 region has 15 residues. The CDR3 DNA sequence: TGCGCCAGCAGCCAAGATCCCCTGGCTCAAGAGACCCAGTACTTC. It translates to CASSQDPLAQETQYF.

The gene calls are TRBV6-5 and TRBJ1-6; possible D gene TRBD1, 6 bases. Trimming took off 1 base at V and 10 bases at J, with 8 bases between the two ends. This CDR3 region has 13 residues. CDR1 is MNHEY, CDR2 SVGAGI, per germline. CDR3 coding DNA: TGTGCCAGCAGTTACTTCAGGGGCTCACCCCTCCACTTT. Encoded protein: CASSYFRGSPLHF.

In its sample, this clone was seen once. The chain recombines TRBV6-5 with TRBJ1-2; a possible D gene is TRBD1 (6 bases). The CDR3 consists of 13 residues. The V end was cut by 9 bases, the J end by 4 bases, with 15 bases between. The V gene's germline CDR1 is MNHEY and CDR2 SVGAGI. In DNA, the CDR3 is TGTGCCAGTCTATCCCCAGGGGCCTATGGCTACACCTTC. Amino acids: CASLSPGAYGYTF.

The chain carries TRBV5-6 and TRBJ2-1; tentative D call: TRBD2 (5 bases). The germline V and J ends were trimmed by 4 bases and 2 bases, with 10 bases remaining between them. Germline lookup yields CDR1 SGHDT and CDR2 YYEEEE. This CDR3 is 14 amino acids long. The CDR3 protein is CASSERLPYNEQFF. The CDR3 DNA is TGTGCCAGCAGCGAAAGACTACCCTACAATGAGCAGTTCTTC.